The rows below give T cell receptor beta chains drawn from one sample of a study of blood T cell repertoires in COVID-19. Assay used: immunoSEQ multiplex PCR; TCRdb lists only in-frame clones, some missing. Of about 140,000 clones in the sample, around 84% were seen once. Specimen: peripheral blood. The receptors shown here come from a woman aged 60 to 75 with acute or convalescent COVID-19. The CDR3 runs from the conserved cysteine through the conserved F or W. The order of the fields is clone size, D gene, J gene, V gene, CDR3 DNA, CDR3 protein. The D gene is left open where the match is weak. The size entry is marked missing in some rows and otherwise reads once, few, many or a size class.

clone size: -
D gene: -
J gene: TRBJ1-3
V gene: TRBV5-1
CDR3 DNA: TGCGCCAGCAATGGAGGAGACTCTGGAAACACCATATATTTT
CDR3 protein: CASNGGDSGNTIYF

clone size: many
D gene: -
J gene: TRBJ1-1
V gene: TRBV30
CDR3 DNA: TGTGCCTGGAGACCCCGGGGGGGAAAGAGGGCTGAAGCTTTCTTT
CDR3 protein: CAWRPRGGKRAEAFF

clone size: few
D gene: -
J gene: TRBJ1-1
V gene: TRBV6-2/TRBV6-3
CDR3 DNA: TGTGCCAGCAGCCGAGGGACACAACTCGGAGCTTTCTTT
CDR3 protein: CASSRGTQLGAFF

clone size: -
D gene: TRBD1
J gene: TRBJ1-4
V gene: TRBV30
CDR3 DNA: TGTGCCTGGAGTCCTATAGGGACATACAAACAGGGGGGAAATGAAAAACTGTTTTTT
CDR3 protein: CAWSPIGTYKQGGNEKLFF

clone size: -
D gene: TRBD2
J gene: TRBJ2-7
V gene: TRBV6-2/TRBV6-3
CDR3 DNA: TGTGCCAGCAGTTACTCTGTCGTCGGGACTAGCGGGCAGTACTTC
CDR3 protein: CASSYSVVGTSGQYF

clone size: -
D gene: -
J gene: TRBJ2-7
V gene: TRBV5-1
CDR3 DNA: TGCGCCAGCAGCTTAAGTAGTGGGGGGGCCCATTTGTACGAGCAGTACTTC
CDR3 protein: CASSLSSGGAHLYEQYF

clone size: -
D gene: -
J gene: TRBJ1-3
V gene: TRBV11-2
CDR3 DNA: TGTGCCAGCAGCTTAGTCTGGGGAGGACTGGGAAACACCATATATTTT
CDR3 protein: CASSLVWGGLGNTIYF

clone size: -
D gene: -
J gene: TRBJ1-6
V gene: TRBV19
CDR3 DNA: TGTGCCAGTAGTACCCGACTATTGGAGGGCCGGGGCTATAATTCACCCCTCCACTTT
CDR3 protein: CASSTRLLEGRGYNSPLHF

clone size: -
D gene: -
J gene: TRBJ1-5
V gene: TRBV2
CDR3 DNA: TGTGCCAGCAGTGAGAACAGATATGGCAATCAGCCCCAGCATTTT
CDR3 protein: CASSENRYGNQPQHF

clone size: -
D gene: TRBD1
J gene: TRBJ2-7
V gene: TRBV11-2
CDR3 DNA: TGTGCCAGCTCCCAAGGACAGGTCTCCTACGAGCAGTACTTC
CDR3 protein: CASSQGQVSYEQYF

clone size: -
D gene: TRBD2
J gene: TRBJ2-1
V gene: TRBV10-2
CDR3 DNA: TGCGCCAGCAGCGGGGGACTATTGTCCTACAATGAGCAGTTCTTC
CDR3 protein: CASSGGLLSYNEQFF

clone size: -
D gene: TRBD1
J gene: TRBJ2-7
V gene: TRBV10-2
CDR3 DNA: TGCGCCAGCAGTGCCACGGACAGGGCCCTCTACGAGCAGTACTTC
CDR3 protein: CASSATDRALYEQYF

clone size: -
D gene: -
J gene: TRBJ2-4
V gene: TRBV30
CDR3 DNA: TGTGCCTGGAGTGAGGGGGGGCTCGGGTGGAGAAACATTCAGTACTTC
CDR3 protein: CAWSEGGLGWRNIQYF

clone size: -
D gene: TRBD1
J gene: TRBJ1-2
V gene: TRBV4-1
CDR3 DNA: TGCGCCAGCAGCCAAGATAGTGGACAGGCGCTCGGGGACTATGGCTACACCTTC
CDR3 protein: CASSQDSGQALGDYGYTF

clone size: -
D gene: -
J gene: TRBJ1-4
V gene: TRBV29-1
CDR3 DNA: TGCAGCGTTGCGGGGGGCAGGGGAGCCCAAAAACTGTTTTTT
CDR3 protein: CSVAGGRGAQKLFF

clone size: -
D gene: -
J gene: TRBJ1-1
V gene: TRBV12-5
CDR3 DNA: TGTGCTAGTGGTTTGGTACTCGGCACAGGGACGGTTGAAGCTTTCTTT
CDR3 protein: CASGLVLGTGTVEAFF

clone size: -
D gene: TRBD1
J gene: TRBJ1-6
V gene: TRBV27
CDR3 DNA: TGTGCCAGCAGTCCCCGGAGAGGGGGCGGAGCACCCCTCCACTTT
CDR3 protein: CASSPRRGGGAPLHF

clone size: -
D gene: TRBD1
J gene: TRBJ1-5
V gene: TRBV5-1
CDR3 DNA: TGCGCCAGCAGCGCCACGGGACAGAATAATCAGCCCCAGCATTTT
CDR3 protein: CASSATGQNNQPQHF

clone size: -
D gene: TRBD2
J gene: TRBJ2-7
V gene: TRBV28
CDR3 DNA: TGTGCCAGCAGATTGGGAGGGCAGGTATTTACCTACGAGCAGTACTTC
CDR3 protein: CASRLGGQVFTYEQYF

clone size: -
D gene: TRBD1
J gene: TRBJ1-6
V gene: TRBV6-5
CDR3 DNA: TGTGCCAGCAGGCTCGTGACAGGGGATTCACCCCTCCACTTT
CDR3 protein: CASRLVTGDSPLHF

clone size: -
D gene: -
J gene: TRBJ1-5
V gene: TRBV24-1
CDR3 DNA: TGTGCCACCTCGGAAGGGGGGGGCAATCAGCCCCAGCATTTT
CDR3 protein: CATSEGGGNQPQHF

clone size: -
D gene: -
J gene: TRBJ2-7
V gene: TRBV5-1
CDR3 DNA: TGCGCCAGCAGCTTGGAGGTCGGGGGAAGCTCCTACGAGCAGTACTTC
CDR3 protein: CASSLEVGGSSYEQYF

clone size: -
D gene: TRBD1
J gene: TRBJ1-3
V gene: TRBV19
CDR3 DNA: TGTGCCAGCACGACAGGGGCCGGAATTGGAAACACCATATATTTT
CDR3 protein: CASTTGAGIGNTIYF

clone size: -
D gene: TRBD1
J gene: TRBJ1-1
V gene: TRBV19
CDR3 DNA: TGTGCCAGTAGTAGGACAGGGGGCAACACTGAAGCTTTCTTT
CDR3 protein: CASSRTGGNTEAFF

clone size: -
D gene: -
J gene: TRBJ2-7
V gene: TRBV5-1
CDR3 DNA: TGCGCCAGCAGCTTAACTCACGAGCAGTACTTC
CDR3 protein: CASSLTHEQYF

clone size: -
D gene: -
J gene: TRBJ1-4
V gene: TRBV10-2
CDR3 DNA: TGCGCCAGCAGTGAGGCAGGGAATAATGAAAAACTGTTTTTT
CDR3 protein: CASSEAGNNEKLFF

clone size: -
D gene: TRBD1
J gene: TRBJ1-4
V gene: TRBV5-1
CDR3 DNA: TGCGCCAGCAGCTTACAGGGGGGAACTAATGAAAAACTGTTTTTT
CDR3 protein: CASSLQGGTNEKLFF

clone size: -
D gene: -
J gene: TRBJ2-1
V gene: TRBV11-2
CDR3 DNA: TGTGCCAGCACCCCGGAGATGGGCAATGAGCAGTTCTTC
CDR3 protein: CASTPEMGNEQFF

clone size: -
D gene: TRBD1
J gene: TRBJ1-6
V gene: TRBV3-1/TRBV3-2
CDR3 DNA: TGTGCCAGCAGCCAAGCAGGGGGGCATTCACCCCTCCACTTT
CDR3 protein: CASSQAGGHSPLHF

clone size: -
D gene: TRBD1
J gene: TRBJ1-6
V gene: TRBV6-5
CDR3 DNA: TGTGCCACCCCAGTTGCCGGGACAGGGAAGACACCCCTCCACTTT
CDR3 protein: CATPVAGTGKTPLHF

clone size: -
D gene: TRBD2
J gene: TRBJ2-1
V gene: TRBV6-5
CDR3 DNA: TGTGCCAGCAGTTGGTCGGGGGGTGATTTCAATGAGCAGTTCTTC
CDR3 protein: CASSWSGGDFNEQFF

clone size: -
D gene: -
J gene: TRBJ1-3
V gene: TRBV28
CDR3 DNA: TGTGCCAGCAGATTAGAGGGTCAACCTGGAAACACCATATATTTT
CDR3 protein: CASRLEGQPGNTIYF

clone size: -
D gene: -
J gene: TRBJ2-1
V gene: TRBV5-1
CDR3 DNA: TGCGCCAGCCGCGCCGGGGACTACAATGAGCAGTTCTTC
CDR3 protein: CASRAGDYNEQFF

clone size: -
D gene: TRBD1
J gene: TRBJ2-6
V gene: TRBV19
CDR3 DNA: TGTGCCATTAGTGACAGGGGAGCTGGGGCCAACGTCCTGACTTTC
CDR3 protein: CAISDRGAGANVLTF

clone size: -
D gene: -
J gene: TRBJ2-2
V gene: TRBV11-3
CDR3 DNA: TGTGCCAGCAGCTTAGAAATGATAAACAGGGACACCGGGGAGCTGTTTTTT
CDR3 protein: CASSLEMINRDTGELFF

clone size: -
D gene: TRBD1
J gene: TRBJ2-6
V gene: TRBV4-1
CDR3 DNA: TGCGCCAGCAGCCAAGAAAGTGCCAGGGGGCTCTCTGGGGCCAACGTCCTGACTTTC
CDR3 protein: CASSQESARGLSGANVLTF

clone size: -
D gene: TRBD1
J gene: TRBJ2-7
V gene: TRBV18
CDR3 DNA: TGTGCCAGCTCACCAGACAGGGTGGCGGCGCGGCAGTACTTC
CDR3 protein: CASSPDRVAARQYF

clone size: -
D gene: TRBD1
J gene: TRBJ2-1
V gene: TRBV5-6
CDR3 DNA: TGTGCCAGCAGCTCCGCCGGGACAGGATTTTACAATGAGCAGTTCTTC
CDR3 protein: CASSSAGTGFYNEQFF

clone size: -
D gene: -
J gene: TRBJ1-6
V gene: TRBV4-2
CDR3 DNA: TGTGCCAGCAGCCAAGATCCCCCCCCGTCCTATAATTCACCCCTCCACTTT
CDR3 protein: CASSQDPPPSYNSPLHF

clone size: -
D gene: -
J gene: TRBJ2-7
V gene: TRBV27
CDR3 DNA: TGTGCCAGCAGTTTAGGCAGGGCAGGGACTTCCTACGAGCAGTACTTC
CDR3 protein: CASSLGRAGTSYEQYF

clone size: -
D gene: TRBD2
J gene: TRBJ2-1
V gene: TRBV30
CDR3 DNA: TGTGCCTGGAGTGTCTTGGCGGGGGAGTCCTACAATGAGCAGTTCTTC
CDR3 protein: CAWSVLAGESYNEQFF

clone size: once
D gene: -
J gene: TRBJ1-2
V gene: TRBV10-3
CDR3 DNA: TGTGCCATCAGTGAGTCATTTTCAGGGAACTATGGCTACACCTTC
CDR3 protein: CAISESFSGNYGYTF

clone size: few
D gene: TRBD1
J gene: TRBJ2-2
V gene: TRBV6-5
CDR3 DNA: TGTGCCAGCAGTTACAGACAGGGGAACACCGGGGAGCTGTTTTTT
CDR3 protein: CASSYRQGNTGELFF

clone size: -
D gene: -
J gene: TRBJ1-2
V gene: TRBV30
CDR3 DNA: TGTGCCTGGAGTTCCAGGGGCTACTATGGCTACACCTTC
CDR3 protein: CAWSSRGYYGYTF

clone size: -
D gene: -
J gene: TRBJ2-1
V gene: TRBV10-1
CDR3 DNA: TGCGCCAGCAGTGAGTCGAGGTTCAGCTCCTACAATGAGCAGTTCTTC
CDR3 protein: CASSESRFSSYNEQFF

clone size: -
D gene: TRBD1
J gene: TRBJ1-1
V gene: TRBV10-3
CDR3 DNA: TGTGCCATCAGTGACCCGACCGAAGGGGGCGATGAAGCTTTCTTT
CDR3 protein: CAISDPTEGGDEAFF

clone size: -
D gene: TRBD2
J gene: TRBJ2-1
V gene: TRBV9
CDR3 DNA: TGTGCCAGCAGCCCAGGCCCTAGCGGGAATGAGCAGTTCTTC
CDR3 protein: CASSPGPSGNEQFF

clone size: -
D gene: -
J gene: TRBJ1-2
V gene: TRBV9
CDR3 DNA: TGTGCCAGCAGCGAGCAGGCGGGGCTTAACTATGGCTACACCTTC
CDR3 protein: CASSEQAGLNYGYTF

clone size: -
D gene: -
J gene: TRBJ1-5
V gene: TRBV15
CDR3 DNA: TGTGCCACCAGCCCTGGGCCAGGGGGCAATCAGCCCCAGCATTTT
CDR3 protein: CATSPGPGGNQPQHF

clone size: -
D gene: -
J gene: TRBJ2-6
V gene: TRBV6-1
CDR3 DNA: TGTGCCAGCAGTGAACCCGAGCCAGGGGCCAACGTCCTGACTTTC
CDR3 protein: CASSEPEPGANVLTF

clone size: once
D gene: -
J gene: TRBJ2-2
V gene: TRBV5-4
CDR3 DNA: TGTGCCAGCAGCTTAGGGGGAACCGGGGAGCTGTTTTTT
CDR3 protein: CASSLGGTGELFF